One TCR beta chain is described in this entry. The antigen this receptor binds is unknown. Base-call qualities are not available, and no considerably larger clone is one nucleotide away. Library preparation was by the immunoSEQ multiplex PCR assay. The source is immuneACCESS, and TCRdb retained only in-frame sequences with V and J called. Part of the clones is not carried over; for the studies checked, unresolved V genes explain less than half of this, and the remainder is unexplained. In this sample the table shows about 130,000 clones, roughly 91% of which occur a single time. Of the sample, 1.5% to 2% is held by the ten largest clones. The sample belongs to a study of control samples from healthy donors and cancer patients (TCRdb year 2020). Taken from the germline V gene, the CDR1 and CDR2 loops are MNHEY and SVGAGI. V drops 0 bases and J drops 0 bases, leaving 5 bases in between. Taken from cysteine to phenylalanine, the CDR3 has 14 residues. The retained sequence is limited to the CDR3, 42 bases, with the frame set at the first base.

The rearranged chain carries TRBV6-5 and TRBJ1-1; the D gene remains uncertain. The source material was PBMCs. The source is a middle-aged man with head and neck cancer. At the DNA level, the sequence is TGTGCCAGCAGTTACTCGACACTGAACACTGAAGCTTTCTTT. Protein translation: CASSYSTLNTEAFF.